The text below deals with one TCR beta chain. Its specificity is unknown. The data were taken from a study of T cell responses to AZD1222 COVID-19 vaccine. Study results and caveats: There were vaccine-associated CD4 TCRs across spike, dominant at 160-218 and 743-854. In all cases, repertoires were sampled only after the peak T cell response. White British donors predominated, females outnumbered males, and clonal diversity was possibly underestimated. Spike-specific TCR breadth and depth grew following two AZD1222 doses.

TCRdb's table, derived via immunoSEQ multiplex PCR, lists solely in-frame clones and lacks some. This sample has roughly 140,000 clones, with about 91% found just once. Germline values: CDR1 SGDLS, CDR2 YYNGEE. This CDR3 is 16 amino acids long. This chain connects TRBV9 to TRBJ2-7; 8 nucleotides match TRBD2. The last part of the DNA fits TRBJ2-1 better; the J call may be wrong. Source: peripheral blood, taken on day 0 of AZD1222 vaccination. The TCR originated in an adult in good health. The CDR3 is CASSGRKSGSSDEQFF. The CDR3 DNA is TGTGCCAGCAGCGGAAGAAAAAGCGGGAGTTCAGATGAGCAGTTCTTC.